These 15 T cell receptor beta chains share one sample of origin, sequenced in a study of radiotherapy plus CTLA-4 blockade in lung cancer (dated by TCRdb to the late 2010s). The library was produced with the immunoSEQ multiplex PCR assay. The table was pulled from immuneACCESS by TCRdb, which kept in-frame rearrangements only. Such tables lose some clones; where checked, under half of the loss comes from unresolved V genes, and the rest has no known cause. For this sample there are 55,000 to 65,000 clones; 65% to 85% appear just once. In total, the top ten clones hold 2.5% to 3.5% of the sample. The sequencing here drew on peripheral blood, taken from a patient treated with radiotherapy plus ipilimumab. The source of these receptors is a human donor with non-small cell lung cancer who had a complete response to radiotherapy plus ipilimumab.

In its sample, this clone is medium-sized. The chain links TRBV28 to TRBJ2-1; D not resolved. The CDR3 has 11 residues. Trimming pared 7 bases from V and 4 bases from J, leaving 5 bases between. Germline values: CDR1 MDHEN, CDR2 SYDVKM. CDR3 coding DNA: TGTGCCAGCATGCGGTACAATGAGCAGTTCTTC. It codes for CASMRYNEQFF.

V usage is TRBV28 and J usage is TRBJ1-2; 8 positions match TRBD1. CDR1 MDHEN and CDR2 SYDVKM come from the germline V gene. The length of the CDR3 is 16 residues. The V segment lost 1 base and the J segment 4 bases; nucleotides outside the gene matches: 8. In DNA form, the CDR3 reads TGTGCCAGCAGTTTATCCTGGACAGGGAGGACCTATGGCTACACCTTC. It specifies CASSLSWTGRTYGYTF.

This clone was seen a single time. The chain has TRBV6-1 and TRBJ2-2; TRBD1 agrees at 7 bases. After removal of 7 bases from V and 0 bases from J, the junction contained 2 bases not matched to a gene. CDR3 length: 14 amino acids. Germline loops: CDR1 MNHNS, CDR2 SASEGT. The CDR3 reads CASTGQPNTGELFF. The CDR3, as DNA: TGTGCCAGCACGGGACAGCCGAACACCGGGGAGCTGTTTTTT.

This chain connects TRBV6-1 to TRBJ2-3, with TRBD2 identical over 7 bases. Germline V gene data show CDR1 as MNHNS and CDR2 as SASEGT. V shed 6 bases and J 8 bases; nucleotides not matched to a gene: 11. The CDR3 loop spans 14 amino acids. CDR3 in amino acids: CASSLRREKGTQYF. DNA of the CDR3: TGTGCCAGCAGCCTCCGGCGGGAGAAAGGTACGCAGTATTTT.

V gene TRBV18 combines with J gene TRBJ2-1; D gene unclear. V lost 0 bases to trimming and J lost 5 bases, with 14 bases between them. The length of the CDR3 is 16 residues. Germline CDR1 and CDR2: KGHSH and LQKENI. The CDR3 nucleotides are TGTGCCAGCTCACCACCCGGGTCTGCCGCCAACAATGAGCAGTTCTTC. This encodes CASSPPGSAANNEQFF.

V is TRBV7-8 and J is TRBJ1-2, with 7 bases aligning to TRBD1. J was trimmed by 4 bases and V by 3 bases; bases with no gene match: 5. This CDR3 comprises 14 residues. Per germline, CDR1 SGHVS and CDR2 FQNEAQ. CDR3 in DNA: TGTGCCAGCAGCTTGACAGGGCCGTCCTATGGCTACACCTTC. This gives the protein CASSLTGPSYGYTF.

This sequence joins TRBV30 and TRBJ2-7; D perhaps matches TRBD1 (6 bases). V lost 4 bases and J 2 bases, leaving 9 bases between the germline ends. CDR1 is GTSNPN and CDR2 is SVGIG in the germline V gene (reference sequence). The CDR3 sequence is 12 residues long. The chain's CDR3 is CAWTRTAYEQYF. The DNA for the CDR3 is TGTGCCTGGACCCGGACAGCCTACGAGCAGTACTTC.

The chain uses TRBV18 and TRBJ1-3; 7 bases line up with TRBD1. Germline lookup yields CDR1 KGHSH and CDR2 LQKENI. This CDR3 contains 15 residues. V lost 3 bases to trimming and J lost 6 bases; unmatched junction nucleotides: 8. The CDR3 coding sequence is TGTGCCAGCTCACCCGTGACAGGGAAGACAAACACCATATATTTT. Encoded protein: CASSPVTGKTNTIYF.

The V gene is TRBV28, the J gene TRBJ1-4, with D hard to call. Per germline, CDR1 MDHEN and CDR2 SYDVKM. The CDR3 length is 13 residues. The V gene lost 5 bases and the J gene lost 0 bases, with 4 bases spanning the gap. The CDR3 DNA is TGTGCCAGCAGTCTCCCAACTAATGAAAAACTGTTTTTT. Its translation: CASSLPTNEKLFF.

CDR3 protein: CASRGYGQAAHTEAFF. The CDR3 DNA is TGTGCCAGCAGGGGCTACGGACAGGCGGCCCACACTGAAGCTTTCTTT. The gene calls are TRBV28 and TRBJ1-1; 7 nucleotides agree with TRBD1. Germline-derived CDR1 and CDR2 are MDHEN and SYDVKM. V was clipped by 6 bases and J by 3 bases; unmatched bases: 13. This CDR3 is built from 16 residues.

V usage is TRBV5-6 and J usage is TRBJ1-3; D remains unclear. V was shortened by 0 bases and J by 3 bases, with 7 bases between the two germline ends. The V gene's germline CDR1 is SGHDT and CDR2 YYEEEE. This CDR3 spans 14 amino acids. CDR3 DNA sequence: TGTGCCAGCAGCTTGGCGGGTGGTGGAAACACCATATATTTT. Protein product: CASSLAGGGNTIYF.

The chain has TRBV2 and TRBJ1-1, with unresolved D. The germline V gene has CDR1 SNHLY and CDR2 FYNNEI. V lost 7 bases to trimming and J lost 5 bases, with 17 bases between them. The CDR3 is made up of 14 amino acids. The CDR3 DNA reads TGTGCCAGCATCTACTCTGCGCTCGGGACTGAAGCTTTCTTT. Protein product: CASIYSALGTEAFF.

V usage is TRBV6-5 and J usage is TRBJ2-7, with 10 bases identical to TRBD1. Per germline, CDR1 MNHEY and CDR2 SVGAGI. Germline trimming cut 6 bases from V and 5 bases from J; bases unmatched to any gene: 7. This CDR3 has 14 amino acids. The CDR3 region has the DNA TGTGCCAGCAGGCCCCCGGGACAGGGGAACGAGCAGTACTTC. It yields the protein CASRPPGQGNEQYF.

This clone occurred a few times. The DNA of the CDR3 is TGTGCCAGCAGTTCCGGCGGCGGGGGTAAGATTGTCTACACCTTC. Protein: CASSSGGGGKIVYTF. The V gene is TRBV27, the J gene TRBJ1-2; perhaps TRBD1 as D (5 bases). This CDR3 comprises 15 residues. V was shortened by 4 bases and J by 10 bases, with 22 bases between the two germline ends. The germline gives CDR1 MNHEY, CDR2 SMNVEV (reference sequence).

This chain links TRBV28 with TRBJ1-5, with no clear D. From germline, CDR1 is MDHEN and CDR2 SYDVKM. The ends were cut back, 1 base at V and 6 bases at J, with 10 bases in the middle. This CDR3 region has 14 residues. The CDR3 loop is CASSLSGGVQPQHF. CDR3 bases: TGTGCCAGCAGTTTATCGGGCGGGGTTCAGCCCCAGCATTTT. The full variable domain, in which reference TRBV28 and TRBJ1-5 provide the parts outside the CDR3, is DVKVTQSSRYLVKRTGEKVFLECVQDMDHENMFWYRQDPGLGLRLIYFSYDVKMKEKGDIPEGYSVSREKKERFSLILESASTNQTSMYLCASSLSGGVQPQHFGDGTRLSIL.